This T cell receptor beta chain was obtained from a study of blood T cell repertoires in COVID-19. Study overall: COVID-19 samples, acute and convalescent, were from the United States, Italy and Spain. T cells, B-cell-depleted T cells, or PBMCs provided the cDNA or gDNA that served as material.

Germline CDR1 and CDR2: MDHEN and SYDVKM. The CDR3 runs 16 residues. V lost 5 bases and J lost 5, with 21 bases in between. Original analysis: Reference gene primer amplification in the assay estimated nucleated cell counts. Some clones are missing from TCRdb's copy, which holds only in-frame ones; the method was immunoSEQ multiplex PCR. V, J and clone size were drawn from that table, and D and trimming were deduced from the DNA. The sample shows about 440,000 clones, about 89% of them seen only once. This receptor was taken from a woman aged 30 to 39 with acute or convalescent COVID-19. Source material: peripheral blood. This chain links TRBV28 with TRBJ1-2; tentative D call: TRBD1 (6 bases). In DNA, the CDR3 is TGTGCCAGCAGTCTCGGGACACTTACTATGGGGTATGGCTACACCTTC. Its protein is CASSLGTLTMGYGYTF.